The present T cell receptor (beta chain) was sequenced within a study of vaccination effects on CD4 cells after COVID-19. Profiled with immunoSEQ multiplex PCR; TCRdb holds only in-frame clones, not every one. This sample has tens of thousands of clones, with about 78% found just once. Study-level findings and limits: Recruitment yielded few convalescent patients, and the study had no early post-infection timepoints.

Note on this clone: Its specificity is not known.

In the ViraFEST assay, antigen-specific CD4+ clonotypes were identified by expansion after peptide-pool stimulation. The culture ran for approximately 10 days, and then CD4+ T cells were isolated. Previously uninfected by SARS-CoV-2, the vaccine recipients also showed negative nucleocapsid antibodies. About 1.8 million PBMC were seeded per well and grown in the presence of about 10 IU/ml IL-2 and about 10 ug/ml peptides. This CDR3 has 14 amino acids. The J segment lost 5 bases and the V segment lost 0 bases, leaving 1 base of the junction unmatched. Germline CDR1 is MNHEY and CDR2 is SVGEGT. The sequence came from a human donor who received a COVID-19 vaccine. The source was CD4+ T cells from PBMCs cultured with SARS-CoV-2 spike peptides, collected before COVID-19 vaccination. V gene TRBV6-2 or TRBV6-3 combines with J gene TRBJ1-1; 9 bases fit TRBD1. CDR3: CASSYSTGGTEAFF. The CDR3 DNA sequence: TGTGCCAGCAGTTACTCGACAGGGGGGACTGAAGCTTTCTTT.